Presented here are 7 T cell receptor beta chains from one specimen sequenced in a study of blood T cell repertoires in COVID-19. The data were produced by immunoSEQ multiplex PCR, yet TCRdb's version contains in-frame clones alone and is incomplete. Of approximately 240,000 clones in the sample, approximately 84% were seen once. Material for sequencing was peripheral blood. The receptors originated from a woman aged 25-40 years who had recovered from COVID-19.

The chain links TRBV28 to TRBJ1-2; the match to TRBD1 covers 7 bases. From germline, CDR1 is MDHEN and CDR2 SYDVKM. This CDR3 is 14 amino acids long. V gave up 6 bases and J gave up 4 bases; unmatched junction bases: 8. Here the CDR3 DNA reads TGTGCCAGCAGCCCGGGACAGCGTTCCTATGGCTACACCTTC. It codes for CASSPGQRSYGYTF.

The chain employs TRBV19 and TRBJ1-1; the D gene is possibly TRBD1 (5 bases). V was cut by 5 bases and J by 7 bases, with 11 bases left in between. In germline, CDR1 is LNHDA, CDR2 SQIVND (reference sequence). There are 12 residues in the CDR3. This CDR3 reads CASSRQGSEAFF. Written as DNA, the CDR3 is TGTGCCAGTAGTCGCCAGGGTAGTGAAGCTTTCTTT.

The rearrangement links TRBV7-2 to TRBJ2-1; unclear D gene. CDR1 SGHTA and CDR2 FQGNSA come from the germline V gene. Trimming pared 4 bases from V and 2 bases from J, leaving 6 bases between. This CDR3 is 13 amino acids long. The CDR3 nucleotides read TGTGCCAGCAGCTCAAACACCTACAATGAGCAGTTCTTC. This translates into CASSSNTYNEQFF.

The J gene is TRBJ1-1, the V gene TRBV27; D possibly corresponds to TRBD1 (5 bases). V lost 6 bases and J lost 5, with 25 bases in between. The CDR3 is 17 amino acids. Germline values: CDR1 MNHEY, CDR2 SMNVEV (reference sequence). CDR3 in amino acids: CASSPIWGRADTTEAFF. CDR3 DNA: TGTGCCAGCAGCCCAATATGGGGGAGGGCTGACACGACTGAAGCTTTCTTT.

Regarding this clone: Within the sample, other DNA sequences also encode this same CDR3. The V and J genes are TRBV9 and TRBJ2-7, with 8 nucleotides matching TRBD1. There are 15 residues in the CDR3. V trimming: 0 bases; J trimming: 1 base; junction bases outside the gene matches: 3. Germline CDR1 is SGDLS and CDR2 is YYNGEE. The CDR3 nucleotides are TGTGCCAGCAGCGTAGCGGGACAGGCTTCCTACGAGCAGTACTTC. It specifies CASSVAGQASYEQYF.

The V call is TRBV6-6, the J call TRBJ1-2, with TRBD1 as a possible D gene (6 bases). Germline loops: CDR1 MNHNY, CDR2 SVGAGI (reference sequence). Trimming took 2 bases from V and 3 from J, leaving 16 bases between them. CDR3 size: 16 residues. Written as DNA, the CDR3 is TGTGCCAGCAGTTACGCCTACGGGGGGCAGGACTATGGCTACACCTTC. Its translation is CASSYAYGGQDYGYTF.

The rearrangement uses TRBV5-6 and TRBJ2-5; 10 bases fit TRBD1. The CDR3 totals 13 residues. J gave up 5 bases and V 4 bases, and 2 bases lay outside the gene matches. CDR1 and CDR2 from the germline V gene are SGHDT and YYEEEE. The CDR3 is CASSVGQGETQYF. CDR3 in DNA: TGTGCCAGCAGCGTGGGACAGGGGGAGACCCAGTACTTC.